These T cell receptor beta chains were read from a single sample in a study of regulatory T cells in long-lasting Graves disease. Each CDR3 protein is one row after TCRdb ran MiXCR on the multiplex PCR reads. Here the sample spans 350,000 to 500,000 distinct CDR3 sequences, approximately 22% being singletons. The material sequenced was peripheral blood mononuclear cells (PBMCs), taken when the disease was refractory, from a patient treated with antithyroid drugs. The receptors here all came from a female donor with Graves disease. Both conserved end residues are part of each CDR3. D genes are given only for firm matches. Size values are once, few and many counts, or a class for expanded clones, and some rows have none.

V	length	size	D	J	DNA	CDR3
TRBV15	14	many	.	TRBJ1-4	TGTGCCACCAGCAGATCTGCTGTGGAGGAAAAACTGTTTTTT	CATSRSAVEEKLFF
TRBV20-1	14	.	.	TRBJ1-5	TGCAGTGCTAGCGATAGGAGGATCAATCAGCCCCAGCATTTT	CSASDRRINQPQHF
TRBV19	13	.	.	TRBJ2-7	TGTGCCAGTAGTACCCTCTTAGGCGGCGAGCAGTACTTC	CASSTLLGGEQYF
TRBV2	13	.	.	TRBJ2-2	TGCGCCAGCAGTGACGATCTGGCCGGGGAGCTGCTTTTT	CASSDDLAGELLF
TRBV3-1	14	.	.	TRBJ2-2	TGTGCCAGCAGCCAGGACAGTACGACCGGGGAGCTGTTTTTT	CASSQDSTTGELFF
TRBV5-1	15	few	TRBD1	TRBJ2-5	TGCGCCAGCAGCCTGGGAGTAGGGGGCATGAAGACCCAGTACTTC	CASSLGVGGMKTQYF
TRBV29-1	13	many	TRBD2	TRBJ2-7	TGCAGCGTTATAAAGCGGGATGCGTACGAGCAGTACTTC	CSVIKRDAYEQYF
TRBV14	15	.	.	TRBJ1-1	TGTGCCAGCAGCCAAGCTAGGGGATCGAACACTGAAGCTTTCTTT	CASSQARGSNTEAFF
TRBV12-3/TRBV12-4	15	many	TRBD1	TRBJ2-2	TGTGCCAGCAGTCCCACGGGACAGGTCACCGGGGAGCTGTTTTTT	CASSPTGQVTGELFF
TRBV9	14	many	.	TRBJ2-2	TGTGCCAGCAGCGTAGGTCTCGACACCGGGGAGCTGTTTTTT	CASSVGLDTGELFF
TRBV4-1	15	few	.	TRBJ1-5	TGCGCCAGCAGCCCCGGCGGAGGGGGGGATCAGCCCCAGCATTTT	CASSPGGGGDQPQHF
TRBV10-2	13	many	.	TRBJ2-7	TGCGCCAGCAGTGAGGGCGGCTCCTACGAGCAGTACTTC	CASSEGGSYEQYF
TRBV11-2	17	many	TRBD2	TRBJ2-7	TGTGCCAGCAGTTCACCTTCACAAGCGGGAGCGTCCTACGAGCAGTACTTC	CASSSPSQAGASYEQYF
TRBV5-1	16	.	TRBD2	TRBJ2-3	TGCGCCAGCAGCTTGTACGGGGGGACTAGCACAGATACGCAGTATTTT	CASSLYGGTSTDTQYF
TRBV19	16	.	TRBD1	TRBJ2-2	TGTGCCAGTAGTTCGCCGGGACAGAAATACACCGGGGAGCTGTTTTTT	CASSSPGQKYTGELFF
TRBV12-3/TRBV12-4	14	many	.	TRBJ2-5	TGTGCCAGCAGTTTAAATGGCAATTCGGGGACCCAGTACTTC	CASSLNGNSGTQYF
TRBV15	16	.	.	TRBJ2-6	TGTGCCACCAGCAGAGACAGGAGCTCTGGGGCCAACGTCCTGACTTTC	CATSRDRSSGANVLTF
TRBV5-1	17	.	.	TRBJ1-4	TGCGCCAGCAGCTTAGCGGGGCCGCGAGAGGGGAACGAAAAACTGTTTTTT	CASSLAGPREGNEKLFF
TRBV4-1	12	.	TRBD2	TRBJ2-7	TGCGCCAGCAGCCACGAGCGGGAGGGCCAGTACTTC	CASSHEREGQYF
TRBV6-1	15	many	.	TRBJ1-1	TGTGCCAGCACTGCACAGGGAAGGGTTTCCACTGAAGCTTTCTTT	CASTAQGRVSTEAFF
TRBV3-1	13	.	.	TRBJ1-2	TGTGCCAGCAGCCAAGACGGAGCCTATGGCTACACCTTC	CASSQDGAYGYTF
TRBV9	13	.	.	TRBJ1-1	TGTGCCAGCAGCGCAGGGTTTGACACTGAAGCTTTCTTT	CASSAGFDTEAFF
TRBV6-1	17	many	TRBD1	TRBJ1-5	TGTGCCAGCAGTGACGGACAGGTCCCCAATCGCAATCAGCCCCAGCATTTT	CASSDGQVPNRNQPQHF
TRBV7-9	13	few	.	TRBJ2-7	TGTGCCAGCAGCTTAAATCCGGGGGAGCAGCAGTACTTC	CASSLNPGEQQYF
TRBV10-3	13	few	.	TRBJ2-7	TGTGCCTCTTCCGAAGGGGCGCCCGACGAGCAGTACTTC	CASSEGAPDEQYF
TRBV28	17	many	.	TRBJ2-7	TGTGCCAGCAGCGAAGTAACGACAGTTGCGAACTCCTACGAGCAGTACTTC	CASSEVTTVANSYEQYF
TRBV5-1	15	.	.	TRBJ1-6	TGCGCCAGCAGCCCAGGACAGTATTATAATTCACCCCTCCACTTT	CASSPGQYYNSPLHF
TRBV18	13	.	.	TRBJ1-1	TGTGCCAGCTCACCCGACAGTGGGACTGAAGCTTTCTTT	CASSPDSGTEAFF
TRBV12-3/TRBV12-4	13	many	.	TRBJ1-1	TGTGCCAGCAAGGCAGGAATGGGGACTGAAGCTTTCTTT	CASKAGMGTEAFF
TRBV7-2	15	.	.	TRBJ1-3	TGTGCCAGCAGCTTAGTCGGGGGAGTCGGAGACACCATATATTTT	CASSLVGGVGDTIYF
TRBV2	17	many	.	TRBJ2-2	TGTGCCAGCAGTGAAGCGCTTCAGGGGATGGAAACCGGGGAGCTGTTTTTT	CASSEALQGMETGELFF
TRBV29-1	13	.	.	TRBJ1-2	TGCAGCGTTATACAGGAGAACCTCGACGGCTACACCTTC	CSVIQENLDGYTF
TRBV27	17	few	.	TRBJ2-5	TGTGCCAGCAGTTTATCGATGGGTGGTGCAAACCTGGAGACCCAGTACTTC	CASSLSMGGANLETQYF
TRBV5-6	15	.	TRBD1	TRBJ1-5	TGTGCCAGCAGCTTGGCAGGGGGAATTAATCAGCCCCAGCATTTT	CASSLAGGINQPQHF
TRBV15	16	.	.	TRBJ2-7	.	CATSRVGQGASYEQCF
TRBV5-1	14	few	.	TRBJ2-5	TGCGCCAGCAGCGCGGGGGCTCCCCAAGAGACCCAGTACTTC	CASSAGAPQETQYF